The entry below describes one T cell receptor (beta chain). CDR3 length equals 16 residues. Germline CDR1 is LGHNA and CDR2 is YNFKEQ. The V gene end was trimmed by 5 bases and the J gene end by 2 bases; junction bases not matched to a gene: 7. Sampling times: baseline, cycle 4 day 1, cycle 7 day 1. The data were obtained in a study of OX40 agonist ivuxolimab in advanced cancers. Study-wide context: Dose-escalation patients' cancers were hepatocellular carcinoma, melanoma, renal cell or head and neck cancer.

TCRdb's copy holds only in-frame clones and misses some; the assay was immunoSEQ multiplex PCR. The sample lists 90,000 to 100,000 clones; roughly nine tenths were seen once. This sequence was found in an adult with an advanced solid tumor such as melanoma, head and neck, liver or kidney cancer. Sequencing used CD4+ or CD8+ T cells sorted from blood, obtained in a trial of the OX40 agonist ivuxolimab. The V and J genes are TRBV4-2 and TRBJ2-2, with TRBD1 identical over 8 bases. For the CDR3, the DNA is TGTGCCAGCAGCGAGCAGACAGGGGATAACACCGGGGAGCTGTTTTTT. Residues: CASSEQTGDNTGELFF.